These T cell receptor beta chains were read from a single sample in a study of HIV-infected children after antiretroviral therapy interruption. Each CDR3 protein gets one entry after TCRdb re-called the 3' RACE reads with MiXCR. The sample includes fewer than 100,000 distinct CDR3 sequences, 6% to 8.5% of them seen just once. The sequencing used CD45RA+ CD4+ T cells from PBMCs, pooled from several time points, collected from a donor given antiretroviral therapy, either interrupted or continuous. The source is a pool of human donors with HIV. Both conserved end residues are part of each CDR3. The D gene is left open where the match is weak. Rows may omit the clone size; those that give it use once, few, many or a size class.

J gene: TRBJ2-1; clone size: many; V gene: TRBV19; D gene: .; CDR3 protein: CASSRIPGGYNEQFF; CDR3 DNA: TGTGCCAGTAGTCGGATCCCGGGTGGCTACAATGAGCAGTTCTTC
J gene: TRBJ1-2; clone size: .; V gene: TRBV4-2; D gene: .; CDR3 protein: CASSQDTGRIFYGYTF; CDR3 DNA: TGTGCCAGCAGCCAAGATACGGGCAGAATATTCTATGGCTACACCTTC
J gene: TRBJ2-7; clone size: few; V gene: TRBV6-5; D gene: TRBD2; CDR3 protein: CASSRLAEAYEQYF; CDR3 DNA: TGTGCCAGCAGCCGACTAGCGGAAGCCTACGAGCAGTACTTC
J gene: TRBJ2-2; clone size: .; V gene: TRBV6-5; D gene: TRBD1; CDR3 protein: CASTRTGNTGQLYF; CDR3 DNA: TGTGCTAGCACCCGGACAGGAAACACCGGGCAGCTCTACTTT
J gene: TRBJ2-5; clone size: few; V gene: TRBV20-1; D gene: TRBD2; CDR3 protein: CSASASGGSETQYF; CDR3 DNA: TGCAGTGCTTCGGCTAGCGGGGGGTCAGAGACCCAGTACTTC
J gene: TRBJ2-7; clone size: many; V gene: TRBV21-1; D gene: .; CDR3 protein: CARSYEQYF; CDR3 DNA: TGTGCCAGATCCTACGAGCAGTACTTC
J gene: TRBJ2-7; clone size: many; V gene: TRBV5-1; D gene: TRBD1; CDR3 protein: CASSPTGGSSYEQYF; CDR3 DNA: TGCGCCAGCAGCCCGACAGGGGGAAGCTCCTACGAGCAGTACTTC
J gene: TRBJ2-1; clone size: few; V gene: TRBV20-1; D gene: TRBD2; CDR3 protein: CSAISGRNNEQFF; CDR3 DNA: TGCAGTGCTATTAGCGGGAGAAACAATGAGCAGTTCTTC
J gene: TRBJ2-3; clone size: .; V gene: TRBV27; D gene: .; CDR3 protein: CASRRRRAGVVPDTQYF; CDR3 DNA: TGTGCCAGCCGTAGGAGAAGGGCAGGGGTTGTGCCAGATACGCAGTATTTT
J gene: TRBJ1-1; clone size: many; V gene: TRBV6-9; D gene: .; CDR3 protein: CASTRLLNTEAFF; CDR3 DNA: TGTGCCAGTACCCGACTCCTGAACACTGAAGCTTTCTTT
J gene: TRBJ1-5; clone size: many; V gene: TRBV19; D gene: TRBD1; CDR3 protein: CASSLTGPQPQHF; CDR3 DNA: TGTGCCAGTAGCTTGACAGGGCCGCAGCCCCAGCATTTT
J gene: TRBJ2-5; clone size: many; V gene: TRBV7-1; D gene: TRBD1; CDR3 protein: CASSSGQELWNQETQYF; CDR3 DNA: TGTGCCAGCAGCTCTGGACAGGAGCTTTGGAATCAAGAGACCCAGTACTTC
J gene: TRBJ2-7; clone size: few; V gene: TRBV5-1; D gene: .; CDR3 protein: CASSPDYRENYEQYF; CDR3 DNA: TGCGCCAGCAGCCCGGACTACAGGGAAAACTACGAGCAGTACTTC
J gene: TRBJ2-7; clone size: many; V gene: TRBV5-4; D gene: TRBD1; CDR3 protein: CASRAKQGASYEQYF; CDR3 DNA: TGTGCCAGCAGAGCTAAACAGGGGGCGTCCTACGAGCAGTACTTC
J gene: TRBJ1-3; clone size: many; V gene: TRBV14; D gene: .; CDR3 protein: CASSRLRGVPGNTIYF; CDR3 DNA: TGTGCCAGCAGCCGGTTGAGGGGGGTCCCTGGAAACACCATATATTTT
J gene: TRBJ1-5; clone size: many; V gene: TRBV12-3/TRBV12-4; D gene: .; CDR3 protein: CASSFSGDQPQHF; CDR3 DNA: TGTGCCAGCAGTTTCTCGGGGGATCAGCCCCAGCATTTT
J gene: TRBJ1-2; clone size: many; V gene: TRBV4-1; D gene: .; CDR3 protein: CASSQGGPTRYGYTF; CDR3 DNA: TGCGCCAGCAGCCAAGGAGGACCTACTCGGTATGGCTACACCTTC
J gene: TRBJ1-1; clone size: many; V gene: TRBV6-5; D gene: .; CDR3 protein: CASSYGRGMNTEAFF; CDR3 DNA: TGTGCCAGCAGTTACGGGCGGGGTATGAACACTGAAGCTTTCTTT
J gene: TRBJ1-1; clone size: many; V gene: TRBV28; D gene: .; CDR3 protein: CASRPYILNTEAFF; CDR3 DNA: TGTGCCAGCAGGCCTTACATCTTGAACACTGAAGCTTTCTTT
J gene: TRBJ1-3; clone size: many; V gene: TRBV5-6; D gene: TRBD1; CDR3 protein: CASSHRTGTGNTIYF; CDR3 DNA: TGTGCCAGCAGCCACCGGACAGGGACCGGAAACACCATATATTTT
J gene: TRBJ2-1; clone size: many; V gene: TRBV12-3/TRBV12-4; D gene: .; CDR3 protein: CASSLRRPVQQFF; CDR3 DNA: TGTGCCAGCAGTTTGAGGAGACCGGTCCAGCAGTTCTTC
J gene: TRBJ2-7; clone size: many; V gene: TRBV27; D gene: .; CDR3 protein: CASAWIGRRSYEQYF; CDR3 DNA: TGTGCCAGCGCTTGGATTGGACGTCGCTCCTACGAGCAGTACTTC
J gene: TRBJ1-1; clone size: .; V gene: TRBV20-1; D gene: .; CDR3 protein: CSARIRWGVNTEAFF; CDR3 DNA: TGCAGTGCTAGAATTAGGTGGGGGGTGAACACTGAAGCTTTCTTT
J gene: TRBJ1-6; clone size: many; V gene: TRBV5-4; D gene: .; CDR3 protein: CASRTTRGNSPLHF; CDR3 DNA: TGTGCCAGCCGAACGACACGGGGGAATTCACCCCTCCACTTT
J gene: TRBJ1-1; clone size: many; V gene: TRBV18; D gene: .; CDR3 protein: CASSPQRGGANTEAFF; CDR3 DNA: TGTGCCAGCTCACCTCAAAGGGGGGGCGCGAACACTGAAGCTTTCTTT
J gene: TRBJ1-5; clone size: .; V gene: TRBV7-2; D gene: .; CDR3 protein: CVSSLVGNQPQHF; CDR3 DNA: TGTGTCAGCAGCTTAGTCGGCAATCAGCCCCAGCATTTT
J gene: TRBJ2-3; clone size: many; V gene: TRBV5-4; D gene: .; CDR3 protein: CASSLEGGNTDTQYF; CDR3 DNA: TGTGCCAGCAGCTTGGAGGGGGGAAACACAGATACGCAGTATTTT
J gene: TRBJ1-4; clone size: few; V gene: TRBV3-1; D gene: .; CDR3 protein: CASSPGRDEKLFF; CDR3 DNA: TGTGCCAGCAGCCCTGGTCGGGATGAAAAACTGTTTTTT
J gene: TRBJ1-2; clone size: many; V gene: TRBV6-5; D gene: .; CDR3 protein: CASSSSGVDPYYGYTF; CDR3 DNA: TGTGCCAGCAGTTCCTCGGGGGTCGACCCTTACTATGGCTACACCTTC
J gene: TRBJ2-7; clone size: many; V gene: TRBV5-4; D gene: TRBD2; CDR3 protein: CASSILAGASYEQYF; CDR3 DNA: TGTGCCAGCAGCATACTAGCGGGAGCCTCCTACGAGCAGTACTTC
J gene: TRBJ1-2; clone size: many; V gene: TRBV3-1; D gene: TRBD1; CDR3 protein: CASRKTRTGDYGYTF; CDR3 DNA: TGTGCCAGCAGAAAGACTAGGACAGGGGACTATGGCTACACCTTC
J gene: TRBJ1-3; clone size: many; V gene: TRBV14; D gene: TRBD1; CDR3 protein: CASSQRTGAGNTIYF; CDR3 DNA: TGTGCCAGCAGCCAGCGGACAGGGGCTGGAAACACCATATATTTT
J gene: TRBJ2-1; clone size: many; V gene: TRBV7-6; D gene: .; CDR3 protein: CASSPAGGFSYNEQFF; CDR3 DNA: TGTGCCAGCAGCCCAGCTGGGGGTTTCTCCTACAATGAGCAGTTCTTC
J gene: TRBJ1-1; clone size: many; V gene: TRBV11-1; D gene: .; CDR3 protein: CASSLREAIGEAFF; CDR3 DNA: TGTGCCAGCAGCTTAAGAGAAGCGATAGGTGAAGCTTTCTTT
J gene: TRBJ1-5; clone size: many; V gene: TRBV12-3/TRBV12-4; D gene: .; CDR3 protein: CASSITGNQPQHF; CDR3 DNA: TGTGCCAGCAGTATAACAGGGAACCAGCCCCAGCATTTT
J gene: TRBJ2-3; clone size: .; V gene: TRBV14; D gene: .; CDR3 protein: CASSPLSGTLFTDTQYF; CDR3 DNA: TGTGCCAGCAGCCCTCTTTCCGGGACACTTTTCACAGATACGCAGTATTTT
J gene: TRBJ1-5; clone size: many; V gene: TRBV18; D gene: .; CDR3 protein: CASSPPYLRVTDGSNQPQHF; CDR3 DNA: TGTGCCAGCTCACCACCCTACTTACGGGTAACGGATGGAAGCAATCAGCCCCAGCATTTT
J gene: TRBJ2-5; clone size: many; V gene: TRBV18; D gene: TRBD1; CDR3 protein: CASQWDRAQETQYF; CDR3 DNA: TGTGCCAGCCAATGGGACAGGGCCCAAGAGACCCAGTACTTC
J gene: TRBJ2-6; clone size: .; V gene: TRBV29-1; D gene: .; CDR3 protein: CSVEDVARGPGANVLTF; CDR3 DNA: TGCAGCGTTGAAGATGTCGCCAGGGGACCTGGGGCCAACGTCCTGACTTTC
J gene: TRBJ2-3; clone size: .; V gene: TRBV10-3; D gene: TRBD2; CDR3 protein: CAITSSGGDGTQYF; CDR3 DNA: TGTGCCATCACCTCTAGCGGGGGGGATGGTACGCAGTATTTT
J gene: TRBJ1-1; clone size: many; V gene: TRBV19; D gene: .; CDR3 protein: CASSTTRESEAFF; CDR3 DNA: TGTGCCAGTAGTACTACTAGGGAAAGTGAAGCTTTCTTT
J gene: TRBJ2-7; clone size: few; V gene: TRBV6-1; D gene: .; CDR3 protein: CASSDLKQGIYEQYF; CDR3 DNA: TGTGCCAGCAGTGACCTAAAACAGGGTATCTACGAGCAGTACTTC
J gene: TRBJ2-7; clone size: few; V gene: TRBV20-1; D gene: TRBD2; CDR3 protein: CSARDRGLAGGRGTYEQYF; CDR3 DNA: TGCAGTGCTAGAGACCGGGGACTAGCGGGGGGGCGTGGAACCTACGAGCAGTACTTC
J gene: TRBJ2-3; clone size: medium-sized; V gene: TRBV7-9; D gene: TRBD1; CDR3 protein: CASSVQGKVTDTQYF; CDR3 DNA: TGTGCCAGCAGCGTACAGGGGAAGGTGACAGATACGCAGTATTTT
J gene: TRBJ1-2; clone size: many; V gene: TRBV20-1; D gene: .; CDR3 protein: CSARGGVENYGYTF; CDR3 DNA: TGCAGTGCTAGAGGGGGGGTTGAAAACTATGGCTACACCTTC
J gene: TRBJ2-7; clone size: .; V gene: TRBV20-1; D gene: TRBD2; CDR3 protein: CSAGLAGSYEQYF; CDR3 DNA: TGCAGTGCCGGACTAGCGGGGTCCTACGAGCAGTACTTC
J gene: TRBJ2-6; clone size: many; V gene: TRBV2; D gene: TRBD1; CDR3 protein: CASTQNRGRGGANVLTF; CDR3 DNA: TGTGCCAGCACCCAAAACAGGGGACGAGGTGGGGCCAACGTCCTGACTTTC
J gene: TRBJ2-3; clone size: few; V gene: TRBV5-6; D gene: .; CDR3 protein: CASSFAAPGLGTDTQYF; CDR3 DNA: TGTGCCAGCAGCTTTGCAGCTCCGGGACTTGGTACAGATACGCAGTATTTT
J gene: TRBJ2-2; clone size: many; V gene: TRBV7-6; D gene: .; CDR3 protein: CASSEGAGELFF; CDR3 DNA: TGTGCCAGCAGCGAGGGGGCCGGGGAGCTGTTTTTT
J gene: TRBJ2-6; clone size: many; V gene: TRBV28; D gene: .; CDR3 protein: CASSEGSSGANVLTF; CDR3 DNA: TGTGCCAGCAGCGAGGGATCCTCTGGGGCCAACGTCCTGACTTTC
J gene: TRBJ2-1; clone size: .; V gene: TRBV7-3; D gene: TRBD2; CDR3 protein: CASRMGWDYLSYNEQFF; CDR3 DNA: TGTGCCAGCAGGATGGGTTGGGACTACCTCTCCTACAATGAGCAGTTCTTC
J gene: TRBJ2-2; clone size: few; V gene: TRBV15; D gene: TRBD2; CDR3 protein: CATSRQTSGRSGELFF; CDR3 DNA: TGTGCCACCAGCCGCCAGACTAGCGGGAGGTCCGGGGAGCTGTTTTTT
J gene: TRBJ1-6; clone size: many; V gene: TRBV7-3; D gene: .; CDR3 protein: CASSPSPEAPLHF; CDR3 DNA: TGTGCCAGCAGCCCCTCACCGGAGGCACCCCTCCACTTT
J gene: TRBJ2-3; clone size: many; V gene: TRBV7-2; D gene: TRBD1; CDR3 protein: CASSSRTGLADTQYF; CDR3 DNA: TGTGCCAGCAGCTCCCGGACAGGGTTGGCAGATACGCAGTATTTT
J gene: TRBJ2-7; clone size: many; V gene: TRBV29-1; D gene: TRBD1; CDR3 protein: CSVEDGTGRYEQYF; CDR3 DNA: TGCAGCGTTGAAGACGGGACAGGGAGGTACGAGCAGTACTTC
J gene: TRBJ2-1; clone size: many; V gene: TRBV5-1; D gene: .; CDR3 protein: CASSLGSVVPTMEQFF; CDR3 DNA: TGCGCCAGCAGCTTGGGGTCAGTGGTTCCTACGATGGAGCAGTTCTTC
J gene: TRBJ1-3; clone size: few; V gene: TRBV24-1; D gene: .; CDR3 protein: CATKSPESYWNTIYF; CDR3 DNA: TGTGCCACCAAATCTCCGGAGTCTTATTGGAACACCATATATTTT
J gene: TRBJ1-1; clone size: .; V gene: TRBV19; D gene: .; CDR3 protein: CASSKQNQGNTEAFF; CDR3 DNA: TGTGCCAGTAGCAAGCAGAACCAAGGGAACACTGAAGCTTTCTTT
J gene: TRBJ2-7; clone size: .; V gene: TRBV11-2; D gene: .; CDR3 protein: CASSLRDNYEQYF; CDR3 DNA: TGTGCCAGCAGTCTTCGGGACAACTATGAACAGTACTTC